This TCR beta chain was identified during a study of graft-versus-host responses after intestinal transplantation. Produced via immunoSEQ multiplex PCR; TCRdb's table is partial and in-frame only. The data show 45,000 to 60,000 clones, about nine tenths seen once. Trimming cost V 7 bases and J 5 bases, with 21 bases left between them. The CDR3 length is 15 residues. Looked up from germline, CDR1 is MDHEN and CDR2 is SYDVKM. Study observations and caveats: Recipient-marrow GvH clones were detected, some having first appeared in ileum or blood.

Concerning this clone itself: What it binds is unknown.

Sequences were derived from unstimulated CD4+ T cells sorted from spleen or lymph node cells, sampled before transplant. J is TRBJ2-7 and V is TRBV28, with D uncertain. The sequence derives from a human donor who was the organ donor for an intestinal transplant. This CDR3 reads CASKNSLTAPNEQYF. The CDR3 nucleotides are TGTGCCAGCAAAAATTCCTTGACTGCCCCCAACGAGCAGTACTTC.